A single sample gave rise to the 8 T cell receptor beta chains below, sequenced in a study of OX40 agonist ivuxolimab in advanced cancers. Measured with immunoSEQ multiplex PCR; TCRdb has only the in-frame clones, and not every one. The sample carries tens of thousands of clones, 80% to 90% recorded once. Sequenced here: CD4+ or CD8+ T cells sorted from blood, sampled in a trial of the OX40 agonist ivuxolimab. These receptors were collected from an adult with an advanced solid tumor such as melanoma, head and neck, liver or kidney cancer.

The rearrangement links TRBV7-6 to TRBJ2-5, with 9 bases aligning to TRBD2. V lost 2 bases and J lost 5; bases outside the gene matches: 3. The CDR3 has 14 residues. The V gene's germline CDR1 is SGHVS and CDR2 FNYEAQ. The CDR3 nucleotides read TGTGCCAGCAGCTTAACGGCGGGAGGGGAGACCCAGTACTTC. Translated: CASSLTAGGETQYF.

This chain connects TRBV5-1 to TRBJ1-1; D is unclear. V was clipped by 3 bases and J by 4 bases, with 7 bases between them. The CDR3 sequence is 12 residues long. Per the germline V gene, CDR1 is SGHRS and CDR2 is YFSETQ. CDR3 amino acids: CASSSGGTEAFF. For the CDR3, the DNA is TGCGCCAGCAGCTCGGGTGGCACTGAAGCTTTCTTT. Using reference TRBV5-1 and TRBJ1-1 for the parts outside the CDR3, the full variable domain is KAGVTQTPRYLIKTRGQQVTLSCSPISGHRSVSWYQQTPGQGLQFLFEYFSETQRNKGNFPGRFSGRQFSNSRSEMNVSTLELGDSALYLCASSSGGTEAFFGQGTRLTVV.

The gene calls are TRBV6-5 and TRBJ1-3; no reliable D call. Trimming pared 8 bases from V and 7 bases from J, leaving 12 bases between. From germline, CDR1 is MNHEY and CDR2 SVGAGI. This CDR3 is 12 amino acids long. Here the CDR3 reads CASVTAANTIYF. The CDR3 nucleotides read TGTGCCAGCGTTACCGCGGCGAACACCATATATTTT.

The rearrangement uses TRBV7-2 and TRBJ2-3, with TRBD2 matching over 9 bases. The CDR3 consists of 17 residues. The ends lost 4 bases at V and 4 bases at J; junction bases unmatched: 12. The germline V gene encodes CDR1 SGHTA and CDR2 FQGNSA. In DNA, the CDR3 is TGTGCCAGCAGCTCTAGAGGGCTAGCGGGGCCTTCAGATACGCAGTATTTT. It codes for CASSSRGLAGPSDTQYF.

This clone was recorded a few times. The chain carries TRBV5-1 and TRBJ2-7; D is ambiguous. Germline V gene data show CDR1 as SGHRS and CDR2 as YFSETQ. The ends were cut back, 1 base at V and 2 bases at J, with 7 bases in the middle. The CDR3 contains 13 residues. CDR3 DNA: TGCGCCAGCAGCTTGAGTCTTACCTACGAGCAGTACTTC. It yields the protein CASSLSLTYEQYF.

J is TRBJ2-2 and V is TRBV10-1; no reliable D call. V lost 0 bases, J lost 5 bases, and 7 bases lay in between. Germline loops: CDR1 WNHNN, CDR2 SYGVQD (reference sequence). CDR3 length equals 14 residues. The CDR3 region is CASSESVSTGELFF. CDR3 DNA: TGCGCCAGCAGTGAGTCTGTCAGTACCGGGGAGCTGTTTTTT.

The V call is TRBV19, the J call TRBJ1-1; 8 positions agree with TRBD1. This CDR3 has 12 amino acids. V was pared by 6 bases and J by 3 bases, with 0 bases of the junction left unmatched. The germline V gene has CDR1 LNHDA and CDR2 SQIVND (reference sequence). CDR3 sequence reads: CASRTGDTEAFF. CDR3 DNA: TGTGCCAGTAGGACAGGGGACACTGAAGCTTTCTTT.

The chain joins TRBV7-3 to TRBJ2-5, with D possibly TRBD1 on 5 matching bases. V shed 2 bases and J shed 2 bases, with 12 bases lying between them. The germline V gene encodes CDR1 SGHTA and CDR2 FQGTGA. The CDR3 consists of 15 residues. The CDR3: CASSLYPGSQETQYF. In DNA, the CDR3 is TGTGCCAGCAGCTTATATCCAGGGTCTCAAGAGACCCAGTACTTC.